This T cell receptor beta chain was captured in a study of blood T cell repertoires in COVID-19. Study context: PBMCs, B-cell-depleted T cells, or T cells were the source of the cDNA or gDNA that made up the material.

The method was immunoSEQ multiplex PCR; TCRdb's version includes in-frame clones alone and lacks a portion of them. The sample lists 250,000 to 350,000 clones, over 80% seen once, with over 5.5% in the top ten. Enrolled during active infection, Seattle patients were then followed longitudinally. This clone was counted once. Trimming left V 6 bases short and J 0 bases short, with 15 bases between. CDR1 LNHDA and CDR2 SQIVND come from the germline V gene (reference sequence). CDR3 length: 16 amino acids. The sample taken for sequencing was peripheral blood. This receptor was obtained from a woman aged 50 to 60 with COVID-19, enrolled during active disease. The chain links TRBV19 to TRBJ1-3; a weak D match, TRBD1 (5 bases). CDR3: CASRQPRVSSGNTIYF. The CDR3 nucleotides read TGTGCCAGTAGACAACCCAGGGTCAGCTCTGGAAACACCATATATTTT.